This TCR beta chain was profiled in a study of blood T cell repertoires in COVID-19. Study information: Resolution of symptoms, clearance, or two negative PCRs was present in recovered Cohort 3 donors. COVID-19 samples, acute and convalescent, were from the United States, Italy and Spain.

Ages ranged from about 18 to 100 years, with residence in around 24 US areas. The repertoire was sequenced with immunoSEQ multiplex PCR; TCRdb's copy has only in-frame clones and lacks some. The sample includes about 230,000 clones, about nine tenths of them seen just once. The CDR3 runs 15 residues. The ends lost 4 bases at V and 5 bases at J; junction bases unmatched: 8. Per germline, CDR1 MNHEY and CDR2 SMNVEV (reference sequence). The chain is built from TRBV27 and TRBJ2-7; 10 bases are a match to TRBD2. The sequence was collected from a woman aged 50 to 65 in a cohort exposed to, infected with or recovered from COVID-19 (not recorded which). The sequencing sample was made of PBMCs or T cells enriched from blood (not recorded which). CDR3 amino acids: CASSSVAGGKDEQYF. CDR3 in DNA: TGTGCCAGCAGTTCAGTAGCGGGGGGCAAGGACGAGCAGTACTTC.